These T cell receptor beta chains were read from a single sample in a study of T cells in Graves' hyperthyroidism and ophthalmopathy. MiXCR, run by TCRdb on the multiplex PCR reads, gives a single entry per CDR3 protein. Here the sample spans fewer than 550,000 distinct CDR3 sequences, roughly 24% being singletons. Sequencing was done on a sample of blood. All receptors come from a woman under 40 with Graves' ophthalmopathy. The CDR3 runs from the conserved cysteine through the conserved F or W. The order of the fields is clone size, D gene, J gene, V gene, CDR3 DNA, CDR3 protein. A D gene is named only where the DNA matches it firmly. The size entry is marked missing in some rows and otherwise reads once, few, many or a size class.

clone size: few
D gene: .
J gene: TRBJ1-5
V gene: TRBV3-1
CDR3 DNA: TGTGCCAGCAGCCAATCGGACGGGGGACAGCCCCAGCATTTT
CDR3 protein: CASSQSDGGQPQHF

clone size: .
D gene: TRBD1
J gene: TRBJ2-5
V gene: TRBV7-9
CDR3 DNA: TGTGCCAGCAGCGGTGGGACAGGGGGACAGACCCAGTACTTC
CDR3 protein: CASSGGTGGQTQYF

clone size: .
D gene: TRBD1
J gene: TRBJ1-2
V gene: TRBV28
CDR3 DNA: TGTGCCAGCAGTTTCGCATCAGGGGGCTGGGGTGGCTACACCTTC
CDR3 protein: CASSFASGGWGGYTF

clone size: .
D gene: .
J gene: TRBJ2-5
V gene: TRBV30
CDR3 DNA: TGTGCCTGGAGTGTAATGTGGGAGATCCAGTACTTC
CDR3 protein: CAWSVMWEIQYF

clone size: .
D gene: .
J gene: TRBJ1-1
V gene: TRBV30
CDR3 DNA: TGTGCCTGTTCGACAGAAGCAATTCCTGAAGCTTTCTTT
CDR3 protein: CACSTEAIPEAFF

clone size: many
D gene: .
J gene: TRBJ1-2
V gene: TRBV12-3/TRBV12-4
CDR3 DNA: TGTGCCAGCAGTTTCGTCGATTCTAACTATGGCTACACCTTC
CDR3 protein: CASSFVDSNYGYTF

clone size: .
D gene: .
J gene: TRBJ2-7
V gene: TRBV10-2
CDR3 DNA: TGCGCCAGCAGTGTGCAGGGGAAGTACGAGCAGTACTTC
CDR3 protein: CASSVQGKYEQYF

clone size: .
D gene: TRBD1
J gene: TRBJ2-7
V gene: TRBV27
CDR3 DNA: TGTGCCAGCAGTTTATCGAGGGGGACAGGGGTCTACGAGCAGTACTTC
CDR3 protein: CASSLSRGTGVYEQYF

clone size: few
D gene: .
J gene: TRBJ1-1
V gene: TRBV15
CDR3 DNA: TGTGCCACCAGCAGTTTAAGGGGTTTTAAGGACACTGAAGCTTTCTTT
CDR3 protein: CATSSLRGFKDTEAFF

clone size: many
D gene: .
J gene: TRBJ2-7
V gene: TRBV28
CDR3 DNA: TGTGCCAGCAGTGCCAATTTCGGTTCGTACTTC
CDR3 protein: CASSANFGSYF

clone size: few
D gene: .
J gene: TRBJ1-6
V gene: TRBV12-3/TRBV12-4
CDR3 DNA: TGTGCCAGCAGACTCGGCAGGTCCTATAATTCACCCCTCCACTTT
CDR3 protein: CASRLGRSYNSPLHF

clone size: .
D gene: .
J gene: TRBJ1-1
V gene: TRBV28
CDR3 DNA: TGTGCCAGCAGTTTATGGGATCGGGGAATGAGCACTGAAGCTTTCTTT
CDR3 protein: CASSLWDRGMSTEAFF

clone size: many
D gene: TRBD1
J gene: TRBJ2-6
V gene: TRBV15
CDR3 DNA: TGTGCCACCAGCCCTCCGACAGGGGCCACGTCTGGGGCCAACGTCCTGACTTTC
CDR3 protein: CATSPPTGATSGANVLTF

clone size: .
D gene: .
J gene: TRBJ1-1
V gene: TRBV28
CDR3 DNA: TGTGCCAGCAGTTTGTGGGGGGGTGAAGCTTGCTTT
CDR3 protein: CASSLWGGEACF

clone size: many
D gene: TRBD1
J gene: TRBJ2-7
V gene: TRBV29-1
CDR3 DNA: TGCAGCGCAGCTATTGACCGCTCAGGGGGCTACGAGCAGTACTTC
CDR3 protein: CSAAIDRSGGYEQYF

clone size: .
D gene: .
J gene: TRBJ2-6
V gene: TRBV6-5
CDR3 DNA: TGTGCCAGCAGTTACCGACGCTCTGGGGCCAACGTCCTGACTTTC
CDR3 protein: CASSYRRSGANVLTF

clone size: .
D gene: .
J gene: TRBJ1-2
V gene: TRBV12-3/TRBV12-4
CDR3 DNA: TGTGCCAGCAGTTTATTAGACGACGGTAGTGGCTACACCTTC
CDR3 protein: CASSLLDDGSGYTF

clone size: .
D gene: TRBD1
J gene: TRBJ2-7
V gene: TRBV6-2/TRBV6-3
CDR3 DNA: TGTGCCAGCACAAGACAGGGGCCCTACGAGCAGTACTTC
CDR3 protein: CASTRQGPYEQYF

clone size: many
D gene: .
J gene: TRBJ1-2
V gene: TRBV11-2
CDR3 DNA: TGTGCCAGCACAACGGGGGGGCGGGATGGCTACACCTTC
CDR3 protein: CASTTGGRDGYTF

clone size: many
D gene: .
J gene: TRBJ1-5
V gene: TRBV7-9
CDR3 DNA: TGTGCCAGCAGCTTAGCGCAGACAGGAGGCAATCAGCCCCAGCATTTT
CDR3 protein: CASSLAQTGGNQPQHF

clone size: .
D gene: .
J gene: TRBJ1-5
V gene: TRBV15
CDR3 DNA: TGTGCCACCAGCAGCCCGAGGGTGGGTCAGCCCCAGCATTTT
CDR3 protein: CATSSPRVGQPQHF

clone size: many
D gene: .
J gene: TRBJ1-1
V gene: TRBV6-1
CDR3 DNA: TGTGCCAGCAGTGAACGGCAGGTGAACACTGAAGCTTTCTTT
CDR3 protein: CASSERQVNTEAFF

clone size: .
D gene: TRBD2
J gene: TRBJ2-7
V gene: TRBV6-2/TRBV6-3
CDR3 DNA: TGTGCCAGCAGGAGGGCGGGAGTCGGGGGCGAGCAGTACTTC
CDR3 protein: CASRRAGVGGEQYF

clone size: .
D gene: .
J gene: TRBJ1-2
V gene: TRBV7-3
CDR3 DNA: TGTGCCAGCAGCTTAATAGGACACGGCGGCTACACCTTC
CDR3 protein: CASSLIGHGGYTF

clone size: many
D gene: .
J gene: TRBJ1-5
V gene: TRBV19
CDR3 DNA: TGTGCCAGTAGTATCCAGGTCGGCAATCAGCCCCAGCATTTT
CDR3 protein: CASSIQVGNQPQHF

clone size: many
D gene: .
J gene: TRBJ2-7
V gene: TRBV29-1
CDR3 DNA: TGCAGCGCCCGCGGAGGACAGCTCTACGAGCAGTACTTC
CDR3 protein: CSARGGQLYEQYF

clone size: .
D gene: TRBD1
J gene: TRBJ1-5
V gene: TRBV28
CDR3 DNA: TGTGCCAGCAACAGGGGGTTTTCTCAGCCCCAGCATTTT
CDR3 protein: CASNRGFSQPQHF

clone size: .
D gene: .
J gene: TRBJ2-7
V gene: TRBV4-1
CDR3 DNA: TGCGCCAGCAGCCCCTGGGGGGGGCCTAGCTACGAGCAGTACTTC
CDR3 protein: CASSPWGGPSYEQYF

clone size: many
D gene: TRBD1
J gene: TRBJ2-7
V gene: TRBV12-3/TRBV12-4
CDR3 DNA: TGTGCCAGCAGTTTCTACAGGGGCTACGAGCAGTACTTC
CDR3 protein: CASSFYRGYEQYF

clone size: few
D gene: TRBD2
J gene: TRBJ2-4
V gene: TRBV5-1
CDR3 DNA: TGCGCCAGCAGCTTGGATAGCGGGGGACCTAAGTACTTC
CDR3 protein: CASSLDSGGPKYF

clone size: many
D gene: .
J gene: TRBJ2-4
V gene: TRBV6-1
CDR3 DNA: TGTGCCAGCGGAACGGGACACCACGAAATAGCCAAAAACATTCAGTACTTC
CDR3 protein: CASGTGHHEIAKNIQYF

clone size: .
D gene: TRBD1
J gene: TRBJ1-2
V gene: TRBV12-3/TRBV12-4
CDR3 DNA: TGTGCCAGCAGTTTAGAATGGGACAGGGTAAGAAAGGACTATGGCTACACCTTC
CDR3 protein: CASSLEWDRVRKDYGYTF

clone size: .
D gene: TRBD1
J gene: TRBJ2-5
V gene: TRBV6-5
CDR3 DNA: TGTGCCAGCAGTTACTCGGGGACAGGGGATGAGACCCAGTACTTC
CDR3 protein: CASSYSGTGDETQYF

clone size: once
D gene: TRBD2
J gene: TRBJ2-7
V gene: TRBV20-1
CDR3 DNA: TGCAGTGCTGGGAGGGATGCCCTAAGCGAGCAGTACTTC
CDR3 protein: CSAGRDALSEQYF

clone size: many
D gene: .
J gene: TRBJ2-2
V gene: TRBV6-1
CDR3 DNA: TGTGCCAGCAGACCCAGACAGGATGACACCGGGGAGCTGTTTTTT
CDR3 protein: CASRPRQDDTGELFF

clone size: many
D gene: TRBD1
J gene: TRBJ1-2
V gene: TRBV11-1
CDR3 DNA: TGTGCCAGCAGCTTGCCCGGGACAGTGGAGAACTATGGCTACACCTTC
CDR3 protein: CASSLPGTVENYGYTF

clone size: many
D gene: .
J gene: TRBJ2-5
V gene: TRBV4-2
CDR3 DNA: TGTGCCAGCAGCCAAGCAGGACTTGGGGCAGCGGCCCAGTACTTC
CDR3 protein: CASSQAGLGAAAQYF

clone size: .
D gene: TRBD1
J gene: TRBJ2-5
V gene: TRBV11-2
CDR3 DNA: TGTGCCAGCAGCTTAGTATCGAGTGGGACAGGGGCAAGGTACCAAGAGACCCAGTACTTC
CDR3 protein: CASSLVSSGTGARYQETQYF